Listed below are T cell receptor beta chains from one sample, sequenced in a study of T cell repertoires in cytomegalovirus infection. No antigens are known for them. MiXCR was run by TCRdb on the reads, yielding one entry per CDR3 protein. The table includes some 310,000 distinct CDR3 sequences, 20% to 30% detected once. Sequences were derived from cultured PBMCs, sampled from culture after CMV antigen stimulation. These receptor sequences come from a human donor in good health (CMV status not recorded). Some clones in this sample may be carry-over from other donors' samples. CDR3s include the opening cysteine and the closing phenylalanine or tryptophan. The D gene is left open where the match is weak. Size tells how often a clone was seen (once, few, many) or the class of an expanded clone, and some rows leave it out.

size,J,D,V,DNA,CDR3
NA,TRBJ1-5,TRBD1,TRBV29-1,TGCAGCGTTACCGTTACAGGGGATCAGCCCCAGCATTTT,CSVTVTGDQPQHF
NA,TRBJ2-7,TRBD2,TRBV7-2,TGTGCCAGCAGCCGGACTAGCGGGAGGGCCGGGACGGACGAGCAGTACTTC,CASSRTSGRAGTDEQYF
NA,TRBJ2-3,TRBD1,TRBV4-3,TGCGCCAGCAGCCCTGGACAGGGACCTAGAGATACGCAGTATTTT,CASSPGQGPRDTQYF
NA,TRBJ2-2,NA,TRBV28,TGTGCCAGCAGACAACCCGGGTCCGGGGAGCTGTTTTTT,CASRQPGSGELFF
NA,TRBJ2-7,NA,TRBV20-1,TGCAGTGCTAGACTACCTCCACACGAGCAGTACTTC,CSARLPPHEQYF
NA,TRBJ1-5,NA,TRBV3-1,TGTGCCAGCAGCCAAGATCGAGGTTGGGGTCAGCCCCAGCATTTT,CASSQDRGWGQPQHF
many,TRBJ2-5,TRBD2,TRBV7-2,TGTGCCAGCAGCTCCCTAGCGGGAGGGAGGGTGGAGACCCAGTACTTC,CASSSLAGGRVETQYF
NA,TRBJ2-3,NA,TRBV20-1,TGCAGTGCTAGAACGACTAGGGCGGCAGATACGCAGTATTTT,CSARTTRAADTQYF
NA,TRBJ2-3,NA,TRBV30,TGTGCCTGGAGTGTCTTTGGGGATACGCAGTATTTT,CAWSVFGDTQYF
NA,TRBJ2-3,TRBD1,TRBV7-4,TGTGCCAGCAGCCCCCTCCCGGACAGGGGGCCAGATACGCAGTATTTT,CASSPLPDRGPDTQYF
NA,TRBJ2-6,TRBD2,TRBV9,TGTGCCAGCAGCGAACTAGCGGGAGTTGGTGGGGCCAACGTCCTGACTTTC,CASSELAGVGGANVLTF
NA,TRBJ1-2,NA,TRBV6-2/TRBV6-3,TGTGCCAGCAGACCCGCCGGACAGCCAAGCTATGGCTACACCTTC,CASRPAGQPSYGYTF
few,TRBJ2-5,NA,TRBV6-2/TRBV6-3,TGTGCCAGCACCTACTGGGGGGGCGAAGAGACCCAGTACTTC,CASTYWGGEETQYF
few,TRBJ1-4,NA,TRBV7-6,TGTGCCAGCAGCTTCGGCGACCCATCCACAACTAATGAAAAACTGTTTTTT,CASSFGDPSTTNEKLFF
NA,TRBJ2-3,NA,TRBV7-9,TGTGCCACTACTAAAGAAAATACGCAGTATTTT,CATTKENTQYF
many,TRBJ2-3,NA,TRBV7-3,TGTGCCAGCAGCGAGCAGAGTTGGTGGGCTGATACGCAGTATTTT,CASSEQSWWADTQYF
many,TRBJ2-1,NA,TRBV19,TGTGCCAGCAGCATAGACGGGAGCTCCTACAATGAGCAGTTCTTC,CASSIDGSSYNEQFF
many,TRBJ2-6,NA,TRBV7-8,TGTGCCAGCAGCCCCCAATCCCCGGGATTTTCCTCTGGGGCCAACGTCCTGACTTTC,CASSPQSPGFSSGANVLTF
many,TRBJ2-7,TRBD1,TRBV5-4,TGTGCCAGCAGCTTGGGCAGGGGGTCGCACGAGCAGTACTTC,CASSLGRGSHEQYF
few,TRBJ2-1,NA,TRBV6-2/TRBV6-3,TGTGCCAGCAGTTTCCGGGACCCCTACAATGAGCAGTTCTTC,CASSFRDPYNEQFF
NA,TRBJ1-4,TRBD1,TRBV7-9,TGTGCCAGCAGCTTATCAATCGGGCTCGTTGGGGGACAGACTAATGAAAAACTGTTTTTT,CASSLSIGLVGGQTNEKLFF
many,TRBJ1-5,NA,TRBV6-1,TGTGCCAGCAGTACCAAAACAGAAAGGCATCAGCCCCAGCATTTT,CASSTKTERHQPQHF
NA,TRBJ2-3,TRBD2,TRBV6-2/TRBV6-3,TGTGCCAGCAGCCTTCGGGAGGGCATTCGAGATACGCAGTATTTT,CASSLREGIRDTQYF
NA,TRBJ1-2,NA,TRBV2,TGTGCCAGCTCCCGCGCGGCAGGGGATGGCTACACCTTC,CASSRAAGDGYTF
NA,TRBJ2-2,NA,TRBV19,TGTGCCAGTAGTATAGGCCACACCGGGGAGCTGTTTTTT,CASSIGHTGELFF
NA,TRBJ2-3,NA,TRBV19,TGTGCCAGTAGTATGCTCGGGACTGCCACAGATACGCAGTATTTT,CASSMLGTATDTQYF
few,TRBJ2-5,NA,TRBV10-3,TGTGCCATCAGTGAGGGCCCGGGAGAGGAGACCCAGTACTTC,CAISEGPGEETQYF
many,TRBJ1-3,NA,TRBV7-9,TGTGCCAGCAGCTTAGGACACGAGGGGACTGGAAACACCATATATTTT,CASSLGHEGTGNTIYF
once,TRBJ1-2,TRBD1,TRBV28,TGTGCCAGCAACGCACAGGGGTACTATGGCTACACCTTC,CASNAQGYYGYTF
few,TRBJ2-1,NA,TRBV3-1,TGTGCCAGCAGCCCCGGGGGACAGCACTACAATGAGCAGTTCTTC,CASSPGGQHYNEQFF
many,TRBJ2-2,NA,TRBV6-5,TGTGCCAGTCGACACATCCCAGGGGGGGACACCGGGGAGCTGTTTTTT,CASRHIPGGDTGELFF
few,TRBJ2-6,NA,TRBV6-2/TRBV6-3,TGTGCCAGCAATCAAGGGTTGGTCCTGACTTTC,CASNQGLVLTF
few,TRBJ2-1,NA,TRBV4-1,TGCGCCAGCAGGTCTCTAGGCTTCTACAATGAGCAGTTCTTC,CASRSLGFYNEQFF
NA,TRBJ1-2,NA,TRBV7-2,TGTGCCAGCAGCTTATACGCGGGGGGTGATTCCTATGGCTACACCTTC,CASSLYAGGDSYGYTF
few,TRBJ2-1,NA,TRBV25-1,TGTGCCAGCACCTACGGTCCCTACAATGAGCAGTTCTTC,CASTYGPYNEQFF
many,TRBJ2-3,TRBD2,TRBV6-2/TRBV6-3,TGTGCCAGCAGTGACCCGGGACTAGCGGGATTTCGGTCGGGCACAGATACGCAGTATTTT,CASSDPGLAGFRSGTDTQYF
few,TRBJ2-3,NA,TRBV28,TGTGCCAGCAGTTTAGGGGCTGGGGTAGATACGCAGTATTTT,CASSLGAGVDTQYF
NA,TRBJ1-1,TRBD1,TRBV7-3,TGTGCCAGCAGCTTAACAGGACAGGGTACGGCTTTCTTT,CASSLTGQGTAFF
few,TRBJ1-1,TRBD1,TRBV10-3,TGTGCCATCAAGGGACAGGGAGAAGCTTTCTTT,CAIKGQGEAFF
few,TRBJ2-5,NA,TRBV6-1,TGTGCCAGCGTGGGGAGTATAGCTAGAGAGACCCAGTACTTC,CASVGSIARETQYF
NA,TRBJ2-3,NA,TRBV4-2,TGTGCCAGCAGCCTAGGGTTCGATACGCAGTATTTT,CASSLGFDTQYF
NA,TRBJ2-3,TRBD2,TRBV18,TGTGCCAGCTCAACCGGGGGACTAGCCCTAGATACGCAGTATTTT,CASSTGGLALDTQYF